This TCR beta chain was observed in a study of beta chain features in type 1 diabetes. Expressed TCRB transcripts were sequenced after all isolated RNA was converted to cDNA. Repertoires were generated with immunoSEQ multiplex PCR, while TCRdb's copy carries only in-frame clones and drops some. In the table there are more than 120,000 clones, 10% to 15% of which are singletons. V dropped 1 base and J dropped 1; count of bases not matched to a gene: 6. The CDR3 loop spans 16 amino acids. Germline lookup yields CDR1 ENHRY and CDR2 SYGVKD. This clone turned up a few times. Its antigen remains unknown. Study-level points and caveats: Relative to healthy donors, patients appeared to have naive, central memory and Treg TCRB repertoires that were more similar. The study found moderately but significantly shorter TCRB CDR3s in all four CD4+ subsets of Type 1 diabetes patients.

Sequencing was carried out using central memory CD4+ T cells from blood. This TCR was sampled from a man aged 18 to 30 with type 1 diabetes. J is TRBJ2-5 and V is TRBV10-3; 7 bases map to TRBD1. The CDR3 region is CAISEFRDSGQETQYF. For the CDR3, the DNA is TGTGCCATCAGTGAGTTCCGGGACAGTGGCCAAGAGACCCAGTACTTC.